The TCR beta chain under discussion was sequenced for a study of T-cell reconstitution after alpha-beta-depleted transplantation in children (dated by TCRdb to 2016 to 2017). Some background on the complete study: Using TCR repertoire profiling, the study followed T-cell immune reconstitution in a quantitative way in children after TCRalphabeta/CD19-depleted allogeneic hematopoietic cell transplantation.

Library method: PCR. The data were produced on an Illumina HiSeq 2500. To normalize quantification of the TCRbeta repertoire, the TCR libraries were built with molecular barcoding that relied on unique molecular identifiers. TCRdb itself trimmed the public reads at Q25 with fastp, ran MiXCR and retained productive beta chains. Every distinct CDR3 protein forms one entry, paired with its most common genes and DNA. Across this sample there are fewer than 550,000 distinct CDR3 sequences, with roughly 11% seen only once. The top ten hold approximately 15% of the sample. In light of the paper, this sample's treatment or condition label describes: allogeneic hematopoietic cell transplantation with graft depleted of TCRalphabeta T cells and CD19 B cells. The transplant recipients were children given TCRalphabeta/CD19-depleted allogeneic hematopoietic cell grafts. This clonotype was seen a handful of times. Its antigen is currently not known. No base-level quality is on record; no much larger clone is a single base apart.

V lost 3 bases and J lost 5 bases, and the count of bases not matched to a germline gene is 6. The CDR3 starts with the cysteine, ends with the phenylalanine, and has 15 residues. Kept here is only the CDR3 DNA, which spans 45 bases and is read in frame from base 1. The germline V gene provides CDR1 MDHEN and CDR2 SYDVKM. General study outcomes and caveats: The apparently early alphabetaT-cell count recovery about two months after transplant was reportedly dependent on only several hundred rapidly expanded clones derived from non-depleted graft cells. Over the following months the frequencies of hyperexpanded clones went down, and after one year T-cell counts and TCRbeta diversity were mostly credited to newly produced T cells. In some patients, the high TCRbeta diversity seen at day 60 was put down to recipient T cells and intrathymic progenitors that had survived conditioning.

In this chain, TRBV28 is recombined with TRBJ1-5; 8 nucleotides in the junction match TRBD1. The clonotype was recovered from a female patient between 2 and 10 years old who had a stem cell transplant for aplastic anemia, so the T cells may come from the graft donor. The material sequenced was PBMCs, mostly from graft donor cells, taken 180 days after TCRalphabeta/CD19-depleted stem cell transplant. The DNA reads as follows: TGTGCCAGCAGTTTCTCGGACAGGGTCGATCAGCCCCAGCATTTT. It is translated as CASSFSDRVDQPQHF.